These 3 T cell receptor beta chains came from one sample sequenced in a study of CD8+ T cells in alopecia areata. Sequencing templates came from extracted RNA that was reverse transcribed into cDNA. Data came from immunoSEQ multiplex PCR; TCRdb stores just in-frame clones and leaves some out. The table records roughly 110,000 clones, approximately 51% of them present only once. This sample's treatment: oral pan-JAK inhibitor, 5-10 mg twice daily. Material: CD4+ T cells sorted from blood, obtained at week 24, from a patient treated with tofacitinib. All receptors derive from a human donor with alopecia areata.

The chain employs TRBV7-2 and TRBJ1-1; 7 bases line up with TRBD1. CDR1 and CDR2 (germline): SGHTA, FQGNSA. CDR3 length: 14 residues. Losses at the gene ends were 3 bases for V and 0 bases for J; bases not matched to a gene: 1. DNA of the CDR3: TGTGCCAGCAGCTTCGACAGGGTGAACACTGAAGCTTTCTTT. This codes for CASSFDRVNTEAFF.

The chain is built from TRBV29-1 and TRBJ1-2; D is undetermined. The V gene's germline CDR1 is SQVTM and CDR2 ANQGSEA. The length of the CDR3 is 16 residues. V shed 3 bases and J shed 0 bases, with 17 bases lying between them. The CDR3 loop reads CSVDEGGRYANYGYTF. The DNA of the CDR3 is TGCAGCGTTGATGAGGGAGGAAGATATGCTAACTATGGCTACACCTTC.

The genes are TRBV7-8 and TRBJ2-7, with D perhaps matching TRBD2 (5 bases). The germline V gene has CDR1 SGHVS and CDR2 FQNEAQ. The CDR3 has 17 residues. Deletions cut 2 bases from V and 4 bases from J, with 21 bases between. Here the CDR3 DNA reads TGTGCCAGCAGCTTAATTCGGGGAGCCGAGGGCCATTACGAGCAGTACTTC. Protein product: CASSLIRGAEGHYEQYF.